A selection of T cell receptor beta chains follows, all from one sample in a study of identical twins. MiXCR, run by TCRdb on the 5' RACE reads, gives a single entry per CDR3 protein. The table includes roughly 250,000 distinct CDR3 sequences, over 13% detected once. The sequencing input was memory (CD45RO+) T cells sorted from blood. These receptors were obtained from a woman between 18 and 29 years old in good health. The conserved cysteine and the conserved F or W are not part of the CDR3 here.

CDR3 protein,V gene
ASGPKRLGTDTQY,TRBV5-1
ASSLAPSGGYNEQF,TRBV5-4
ASSPPGQGFTDTQY,TRBV12-3/TRBV12-4
ASRLAGGLGGRLYNEQF,TRBV12-2
ASTYYRDRLNSPLH,TRBV23-1
ASSFGSGGNQPQH,TRBV27
ASSQNTDTQY,TRBV4-2
ASSLRERGQPQH,TRBV12-3/TRBV12-4
ASRMADYNSPLH,TRBV10-3
ASSLSARNTGELF,TRBV7-6
ATSDTYTGELF,TRBV24-1
SAYSGRGSYNEQF,TRBV20-1
ASSIAGGSPPDTQY,TRBV19
ASSTGMENTEAF,TRBV12-3/TRBV12-4
ASSFEAGLSYEQY,TRBV5-5
ASSHREGAYEQY,TRBV18
ASRDSGEKDT,TRBV6-1
ASSIQGTEAF,TRBV7-2
SATENEKLF,TRBV20-1
ASSLAGAWDTQY,TRBV7-9
SASGLIVNTQY,TRBV20-1
ASSSMVEETQY,TRBV6-2/TRBV6-3
SGGLAEYTQY,TRBV20-1
SVEIGAAETQY,TRBV29-1
ASSFDDGKLF,TRBV6-2/TRBV6-3
ASRATAGDTQY,TRBV5-6
ASSRGTSGKHTYEQY,TRBV7-8
AIRRDGTYEQY,TRBV10-3
AISGGSYEQY,TRBV10-3
SVEGGGGYEQY,TRBV29-1
ASSYWTGTGANVLT,TRBV6-5
ASSYSATYGYT,TRBV6-2/TRBV6-3
ASSLLGQFNSGNTIY,TRBV7-9
ASSLAREDTQY,TRBV5-1
ASSSGTPF,TRBV12-3/TRBV12-4
TPTGVTEAF,TRBV20-1
AIMRDSGTGELF,TRBV10-3
ASSEGREHGANVLT,TRBV4-2
ASGTESTEAF,TRBV12-5
ASTSGDTQY,TRBV5-1
SAREGTREETQY,TRBV20-1
ASSYGAGSSYNEQF,TRBV6-5
ASRAGGTEAF,TRBV2
ASSLYLGQGNQPQH,TRBV12-3/TRBV12-4
SASGGRYNEQF,TRBV20-1
ASRTQGVNEQF,TRBV19
ASSLSLGSNQPQH,TRBV12-3/TRBV12-4